The 12 T cell receptor beta chains below come from one sample, sequenced in a study of blood T cells in healthy people across ages. The second PCR ran roughly 6 to 11 cycles with a sample-barcoded 5' primer and J-beta primers. In TCRdb, the 5' RACE reads were re-called with MiXCR into one record per CDR3 protein. The sample has roughly 1.5 million distinct CDR3 sequences; approximately 39% are singletons. Sequencing was done on a sample of blood. Receptors originate from a young woman in good health.

In its sample, this clonotype was seen once. A read error may explain this, as a much larger clone is one base away. The V and J genes are TRBV27 and TRBJ2-3; 12 bases map to TRBD2. Germline V gives CDR1 MNHEY, CDR2 SMNVEV (reference sequence). V dropped 4 bases and J dropped 2; count of bases not matched to a gene: 1. The CDR3 loop spans 15 amino acids. CDR3 loop: CASSWTSGTTDTQYF. CDR3 nucleotide sequence: TGTGCCAGCAGTTGGACTAGCGGGACCACAGATACGCAGTATTTT.

This clonotype has more than one count but fewer than ten. V is TRBV27 and J is TRBJ1-1; maybe TRBD1 (5 bases). Trimming removed 8 bases from V and 0 bases from J, with 19 bases in between. The length of the CDR3 is 16 residues. Germline values: CDR1 MNHEY, CDR2 SMNVEV (reference sequence). CDR3 sequence: CASLKTGPPMNTEAFF. The DNA for the CDR3 is TGTGCCAGCTTGAAAACAGGTCCTCCAATGAACACTGAAGCTTTCTTT.

This clonotype was counted many times. V gene TRBV29-1 combines with J gene TRBJ2-3; D not certain. Trimming removed 2 bases from V and 0 bases from J, with 3 bases in between. The CDR3 is made up of 12 amino acids. CDR1 and CDR2 (germline): SQVTM, ANQGSEA. CDR3 residues: CSVERSTDTQYF. CDR3 DNA sequence: TGCAGCGTTGAAAGAAGCACAGATACGCAGTATTTT.

This chain connects TRBV9 to TRBJ1-2; possible D gene TRBD1, 5 bases. Trimming pared 7 bases from V and 4 bases from J, leaving 11 bases between. The CDR3 has 12 residues. Germline CDR1 is SGDLS and CDR2 is YYNGEE. For the CDR3, the DNA is TGTGCCAGCCTAGGGGCGGGCTATGGCTACACCTTC. This sequence encodes CASLGAGYGYTF.

V usage is TRBV7-8 and J usage is TRBJ1-4; D not certain. This CDR3 comprises 14 residues. Germline values: CDR1 SGHVS, CDR2 FQNEAQ. V gave up 7 bases and J gave up 0 bases, with 9 bases separating them. The CDR3 DNA reads TGTGCCAGCACCTCGGGAGCAACTAATGAAAAACTGTTTTTT. As protein: CASTSGATNEKLFF.

V gene TRBV4-1 combines with J gene TRBJ2-7; tentatively, D is TRBD2 (5 bases). The CDR3 spans 14 residues. In germline, CDR1 is MGHRA, CDR2 YSYEKL. Trimming cost V 5 bases and J 0 bases, with 11 bases left between them. The CDR3: CASSEGRSSYEQYF. CDR3 sequence (DNA): TGCGCCAGCAGCGAGGGCAGGAGCTCCTACGAGCAGTACTTC.

V gene TRBV30 combines with J gene TRBJ1-1, with D perhaps matching TRBD1 (5 bases). Trimming shortened V by 3 bases and J by 4 bases, and 15 bases separated the two germline ends. The CDR3 is made up of 14 amino acids. CDR1 is GTSNPN and CDR2 is SVGIG in the germline V gene (reference sequence). The CDR3 loop is CAWRPVGGATEAFF. The CDR3, as DNA: TGTGCCTGGAGGCCGGTGGGGGGAGCCACTGAAGCTTTCTTT.

This clonotype was counted many times. The chain employs TRBV27 and TRBJ1-2; weak D call: TRBD1 (5 bases). V lost 2 bases to trimming and J lost 6 bases, with 10 bases between them. The CDR3 totals 13 residues. Germline CDR1 and CDR2: MNHEY and SMNVEV (reference sequence). The CDR3 nucleotides read TGTGCCAGCAGTTTAGGCAGGGCGGATGGCTACACCTTC. Protein: CASSLGRADGYTF.

The V gene is TRBV3-1, the J gene TRBJ2-2; no reliable D call. CDR1 LGHDT and CDR2 YNNKEL come from the germline V gene (reference sequence). This CDR3 is 14 amino acids long. V was cut by 3 bases and J by 2 bases, with 7 bases left in between. Here the CDR3 reads CASSHQRNTGELFF. For the CDR3, the DNA is TGTGCCAGCAGCCATCAGAGAAACACCGGGGAGCTGTTTTTT.

The sample holds a few counts of this clonotype. The genes are TRBV28 and TRBJ1-5, with D possibly TRBD1 on 6 matching bases. The CDR3 loop spans 14 amino acids. CDR1 is MDHEN, CDR2 SYDVKM, per germline. Deletions cut 6 bases from V and 1 base from J, with 10 bases between. Written as DNA, the CDR3 is TGTGCCAGCAGGTCAGGGGTAAGCAATCAGCCCCAGCATTTT. This sequence encodes CASRSGVSNQPQHF.

This clonotype turned up a few times. The rearrangement links TRBV5-1 to TRBJ2-1, with TRBD2 identical over 10 bases. CDR1 and CDR2 (germline): SGHRS, YFSETQ. Trimming at V came to 0 bases and at J to 2 bases, leaving 8 bases not matched to a gene. The length of the CDR3 is 18 residues. CDR3 nucleotide sequence: TGCGCCAGCAGCTTGGAGCGTTCGGGACTAGCGACCTACAATGAGCAGTTCTTC. This gives the protein CASSLERSGLATYNEQFF.

The V gene is TRBV2, the J gene TRBJ1-4; 9 positions match TRBD1. CDR1 SNHLY and CDR2 FYNNEI come from the germline V gene. The CDR3 spans 14 residues. Unmatched junction bases numbered 9, after V lost 9 bases and J lost 7 bases. The CDR3, as DNA: TGTGCCAGTTATCCGAACAGGGGGCGTGAAAAACTGTTTTTT. Its translation is CASYPNRGREKLFF.